The entry below describes one T cell receptor (beta chain). This clonotype was counted a few times. It lacks a known antigen. Base qualities are not recorded, but no much larger clone differs from it by a single base. The sample belongs to a study of identical twins (dated by TCRdb to the mid-2010s). Broadly, across the study: To test whether fetal clonotypes persist, the study used deep sequencing on TCR alpha and beta repertoires from monozygotic twins, unrelated adults of various ages, and cord blood. To rule out contamination, replicate twin experiments were performed at different times with different library preparation protocols.

All donors were healthy Caucasians. The twin cohort comprised three pairs of female monozygotic twins, all aged about 18 to 29 years. Positive isolation kits from Invitrogen were used to isolate CD4+ and CD8+ T cell populations. The cysteine opens and the phenylalanine closes a CDR3 of 13 amino acids. CDR3 DNA only is kept here, 39 bases in frame from base 1. V is shortened by 3 bases, J by 10 bases, and the region joining them spans 15 bases. Study-level results and caveats: Abundant cord blood beta clonotypes had fewer insertions, young adult naive repertoires showed a similar but weaker trend, and memory repertoires showed no such trend. Because the same donors could not be followed over many years, conclusions were based on cross-sectional statistical analysis. Compared with coincidental sharing between unrelated individuals, out-of-frame TCR alpha sequences shared between twins had an excess of sequences with low generation probability. Zero-insertion analyses could be partly confounded by invariant T cells such as MAIT and iNKT, though diverse VJ usage argued against such confounding for most clonotypes. A weaker excess of twin sharing was found in beta out-of-frame sequences because the signal-to-noise ratio was lowered by fewer shared sequences. Recombination models systematically underestimated out-of-frame TCR alpha sharing in monozygotic twins but agreed with sharing between unrelated individuals.

Libraries came from 5' RACE. The sequencing machine was an Illumina HiSeq 2000. A universal primer binding site was introduced by template switching, and a unique molecular identifier was present in the final cDNA, enabling accurate counting of TCR cDNA molecules. First-strand cDNA for TCR alpha and beta chains was synthesized from specific primers in the conserved constant-segment region. To control for contamination, each cDNA library was double barcoded with a SMART-Mk sample barcode plus Illumina barcodes. TruSeq adapter sequences, together with Illumina sample barcodes, were added in two successive PCR steps. TCR alpha and beta cDNA libraries were sequenced on the Illumina HiSeq platform with custom primers. As for how the authors treated the data: Raw reads were processed with MiGEC to extract unique molecular identifiers, and MiXCR was used to determine CDR3 positions. Recombination models were inferred per individual with the repgenHMM and IGoR tools using an EM algorithm. The analysis of shared clonotypes was done with the tcR package in R, with sharing normalized by the product of cloneset sizes. Out-of-frame nonproductive sequences were analyzed to study raw recombination free of thymic and clonal selection effects. Using fastp trimming at Q25 and MiXCR clonotype assembly, TCRdb reanalyzed the public sequencing data and kept in-frame beta chains. Every entry covers one CDR3 protein and lists the most common genes and DNA from its rows. TCRdb's processing, not the authors' own work, is the source of the V and J calls. This sample has 210,000 or so distinct CDR3 sequences in its table, and roughly 15% of those were observed once. The biggest ten clones account for roughly two fifths of the sample.

These records were also assigned to another study, of T cells expressing NK-cell markers. The second study also describes: TCR beta-chain repertoires were profiled in sorted CD3+CD56+NKG2C+, CD3+CD56+NKG2C- and CD3+CD56-NKG2C+ T-cell subsets from about 8 donors. Seven of the eight sequenced donors were HCMV-seropositive and one was HCMV-seronegative. In several experiments an anti-gammadeltaTCR antibody was added to restrict sorting to alphabetaTCR-expressing T cells. In 5 to 7 donors, the dominant CD3+CD56+NKG2C+ clonotypes were found to rank among the top 10 CD8+ clonotypes and to make up about 1.0-7.5% of CD8+ T cells. Those dominant clonotypes were again the most abundant among CD3+CD56-NKG2C+ cells in a handful of donors, at about 25-60.1%. Whether the expanded NKG2C-expressing T cell clones were specific for HCMV antigens was left unclear. The study sequenced eight donors, all healthy volunteers chosen at random: three men and five women. A commercial ELISA kit detecting HCMV-specific IgG in serum was used to determine HCMV serostatus. MIGEC handled demultiplexing of the reads and grouping by UMI, while MiTCR was used to assemble and quantify clonotypes. Only TCR cDNA sequences supported by at least two reads were kept to exclude erroneous sequences. Downstream repertoire analysis used the tcR package, and clonotypes were matched across fractions by CDR3 nucleotide sequence plus V segment. VDJmatch was used to annotate antigen specificity against VDJdb, with one amino acid substitution in CDR3 allowed.

The receptor comes from a woman aged 18-35 years in good health. Sample: CD8+ T cells sorted from blood. The receptor chain draws on TRBV12-3 or TRBV12-4 and TRBJ1-1; the D gene identity is not certain. The bases are TGTGCCAGCAGTTTTCCGAGGACCATTGGAGCTTTCTTT. Its product reads: CASSFPRTIGAFF.